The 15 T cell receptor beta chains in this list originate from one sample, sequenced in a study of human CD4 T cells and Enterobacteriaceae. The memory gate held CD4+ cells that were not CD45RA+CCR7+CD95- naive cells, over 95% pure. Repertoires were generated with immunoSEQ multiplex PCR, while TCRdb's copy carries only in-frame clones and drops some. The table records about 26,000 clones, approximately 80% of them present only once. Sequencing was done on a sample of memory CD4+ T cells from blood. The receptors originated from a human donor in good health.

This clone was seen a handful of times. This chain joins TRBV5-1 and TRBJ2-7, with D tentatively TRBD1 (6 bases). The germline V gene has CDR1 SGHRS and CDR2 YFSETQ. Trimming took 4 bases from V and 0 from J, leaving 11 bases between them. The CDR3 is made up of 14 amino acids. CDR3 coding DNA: TGCGCCAGCAGCGGTACAGGGAGCTCCTACGAGCAGTACTTC. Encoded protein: CASSGTGSSYEQYF.

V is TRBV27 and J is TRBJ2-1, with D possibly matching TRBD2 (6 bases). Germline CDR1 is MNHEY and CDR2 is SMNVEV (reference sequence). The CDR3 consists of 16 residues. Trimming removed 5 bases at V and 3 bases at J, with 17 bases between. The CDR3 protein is CASSRSPGTVYNEQFF. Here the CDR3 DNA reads TGTGCCAGCAGTCGATCCCCCGGGACTGTCTACAATGAGCAGTTCTTC.

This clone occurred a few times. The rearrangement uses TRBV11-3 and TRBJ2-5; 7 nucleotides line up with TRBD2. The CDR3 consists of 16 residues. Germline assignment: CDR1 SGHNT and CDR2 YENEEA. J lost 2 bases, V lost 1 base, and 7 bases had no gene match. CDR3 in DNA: TGTGCCAGCAGCTTAGGATTTCGGCGGGAGCAAGAGACCCAGTACTTC. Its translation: CASSLGFRREQETQYF.

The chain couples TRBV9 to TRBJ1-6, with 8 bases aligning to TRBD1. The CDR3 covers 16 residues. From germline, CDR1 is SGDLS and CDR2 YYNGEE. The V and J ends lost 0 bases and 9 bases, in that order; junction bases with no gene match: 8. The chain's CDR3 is CASSVGGDRKSSPLHF. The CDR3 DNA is TGTGCCAGCAGCGTAGGGGGGGACAGGAAAAGTTCACCCCTCCACTTT.

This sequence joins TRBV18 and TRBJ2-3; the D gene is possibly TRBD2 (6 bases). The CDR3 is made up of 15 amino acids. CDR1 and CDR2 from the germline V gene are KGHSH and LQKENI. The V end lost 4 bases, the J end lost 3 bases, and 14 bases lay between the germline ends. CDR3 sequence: CASSLIGSGTDTQYF. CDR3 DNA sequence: TGTGCCAGCTCACTTATCGGGAGTGGAACAGATACGCAGTATTTT.

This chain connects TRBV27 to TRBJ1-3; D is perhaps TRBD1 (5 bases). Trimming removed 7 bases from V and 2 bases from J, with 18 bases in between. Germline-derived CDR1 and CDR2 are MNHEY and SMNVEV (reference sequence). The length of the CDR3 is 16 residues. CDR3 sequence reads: CASTPGGVSAGNTIYF. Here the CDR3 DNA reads TGTGCCAGCACACCCGGGGGGGTGTCAGCTGGAAACACCATATATTTT.

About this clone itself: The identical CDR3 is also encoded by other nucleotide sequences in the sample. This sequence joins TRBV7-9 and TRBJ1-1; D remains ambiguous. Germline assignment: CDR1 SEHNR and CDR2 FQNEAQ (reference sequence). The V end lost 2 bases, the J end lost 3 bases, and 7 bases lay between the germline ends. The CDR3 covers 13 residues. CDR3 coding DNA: TGTGCCAGCAGCTTAAATAGGGACACTGAAGCTTTCTTT. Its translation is CASSLNRDTEAFF.

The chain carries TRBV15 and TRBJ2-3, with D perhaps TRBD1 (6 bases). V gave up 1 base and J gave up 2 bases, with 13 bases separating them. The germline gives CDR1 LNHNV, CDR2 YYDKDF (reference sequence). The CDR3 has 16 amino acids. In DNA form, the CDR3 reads TGTGCCACCAGCAGAGGCATAGGACAGATCACAGATACGCAGTATTTT. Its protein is CATSRGIGQITDTQYF.

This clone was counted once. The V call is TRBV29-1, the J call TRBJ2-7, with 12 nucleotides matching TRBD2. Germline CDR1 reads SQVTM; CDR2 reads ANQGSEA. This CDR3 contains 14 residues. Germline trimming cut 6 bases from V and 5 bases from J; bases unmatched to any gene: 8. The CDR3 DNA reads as TGCAGCGTGGATACTAGCGGGAGGCGGAACGAGCAGTACTTC. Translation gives CSVDTSGRRNEQYF.

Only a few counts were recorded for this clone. Here the CDR3 DNA reads TGCAGCTCCTCGTCAGGGGGGTACTCCTACAATGAGCAGTTCTTC. Protein sequence: CSSSSGGYSYNEQFF. The chain combines TRBV29-1 with TRBJ2-1, with D possibly TRBD1 on 7 matching bases. The CDR3 is 15 amino acids. Germline V gene data show CDR1 as SQVTM and CDR2 as ANQGSEA. V lost 8 bases, J lost 0 bases, and 17 bases lay in between.

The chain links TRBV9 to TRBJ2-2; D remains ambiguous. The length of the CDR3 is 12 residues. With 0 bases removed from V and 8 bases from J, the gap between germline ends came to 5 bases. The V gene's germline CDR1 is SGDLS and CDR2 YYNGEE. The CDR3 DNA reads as TGTGCCAGCAGCGTAGTGTTGGGGGAGCTGTTTTTT. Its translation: CASSVVLGELFF.

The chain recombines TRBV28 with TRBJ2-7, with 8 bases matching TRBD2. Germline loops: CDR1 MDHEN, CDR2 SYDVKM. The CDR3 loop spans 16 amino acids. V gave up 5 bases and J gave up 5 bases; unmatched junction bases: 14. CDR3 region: CASSPPAGAGVHEQYF. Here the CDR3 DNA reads TGTGCCAGCAGTCCCCCGGCTGGAGCGGGAGTCCACGAGCAGTACTTC.

The CDR3: CASSESRLKGLEQFF. In DNA, the CDR3 is TGTGCCAGCAGTGAATCTCGGTTGAAGGGCCTAGAGCAGTTCTTC. The chain uses TRBV2 and TRBJ2-1; no clear D. Deletions cut 2 bases from V and 10 bases from J, with 18 bases between. There are 15 residues in the CDR3. Germline loops: CDR1 SNHLY, CDR2 FYNNEI. Variable domain in full (rest from reference TRBV2 and TRBJ2-1): EPEVTQTPSHQVTQMGQEVILRCVPISNHLYFYWYRQILGQKVEFLVSFYNNEISEKSEIFDDQFSVERPDGSNFTLKIRSTKLEDSAMYFCASSESRLKGLEQFFGPGTRLTVL.

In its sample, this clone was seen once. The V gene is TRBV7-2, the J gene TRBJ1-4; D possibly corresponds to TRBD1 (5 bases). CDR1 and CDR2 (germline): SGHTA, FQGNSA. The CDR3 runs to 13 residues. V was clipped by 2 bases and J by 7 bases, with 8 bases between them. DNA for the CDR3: TGTGCCAGCAGCTTATTCGGGGGTGAAAAACTGTTTTTT. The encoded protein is CASSLFGGEKLFF.

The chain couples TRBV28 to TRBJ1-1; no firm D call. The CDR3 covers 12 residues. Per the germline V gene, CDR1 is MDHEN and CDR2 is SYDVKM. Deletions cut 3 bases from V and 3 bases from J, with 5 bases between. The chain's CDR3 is CASSLTYTEAFF. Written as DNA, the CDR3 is TGTGCCAGCAGTTTGACCTACACTGAAGCTTTCTTT. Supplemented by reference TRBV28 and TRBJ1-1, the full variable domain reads DVKVTQSSRYLVKRTGEKVFLECVQDMDHENMFWYRQDPGLGLRLIYFSYDVKMKEKGDIPEGYSVSREKKERFSLILESASTNQTSMYLCASSLTYTEAFFGQGTRLTVV.